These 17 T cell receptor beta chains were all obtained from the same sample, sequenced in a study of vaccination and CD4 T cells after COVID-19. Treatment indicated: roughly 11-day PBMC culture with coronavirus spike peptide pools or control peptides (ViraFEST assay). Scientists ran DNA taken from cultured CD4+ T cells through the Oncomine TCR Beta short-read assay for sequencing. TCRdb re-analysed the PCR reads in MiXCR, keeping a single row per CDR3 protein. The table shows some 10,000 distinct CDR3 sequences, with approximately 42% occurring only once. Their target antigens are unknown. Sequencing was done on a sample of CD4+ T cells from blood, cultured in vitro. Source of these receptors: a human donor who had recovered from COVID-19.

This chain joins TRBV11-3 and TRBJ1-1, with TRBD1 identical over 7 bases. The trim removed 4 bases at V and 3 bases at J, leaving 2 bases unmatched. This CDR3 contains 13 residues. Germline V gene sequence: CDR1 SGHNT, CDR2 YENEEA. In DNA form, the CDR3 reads TGTGCCAGCAGCTCACAGGGGTACACTGAAGCTTTCTTT. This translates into CASSSQGYTEAFF. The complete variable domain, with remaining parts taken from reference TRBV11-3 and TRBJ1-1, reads EAGVVQSPRYKIIEKKQPVAFWCNPISGHNTLYWYLQNLGQGPELLIRYENEEAVDDSQLPKDRFSAERLKGVDSTLKIQPAELGDSAVYLCASSSQGYTEAFFGQGTRLTVV.

CDR3 region: CASSISRGTTDTQYF. The CDR3 region has the DNA TGTGCCAGTAGTATATCGAGGGGGACCACAGATACGCAGTATTTT. V gene TRBV19 combines with J gene TRBJ2-3; a weak D match, TRBD1 (6 bases). Trimming took 2 bases from V and 2 from J, leaving 11 bases between them. This CDR3 region has 15 residues. CDR1 is LNHDA, CDR2 SQIVND, per germline (reference sequence). Based on the CDR3 plus reference TRBV19 and TRBJ2-3, the full variable domain is DGGITQSPKYLFRKEGQNVTLSCEQNLNHDAMYWYRQDPGQGLRLIYYSQIVNDFQKGDIAEGYSVSREKKESFPLTVTSAQKNPTAFYLCASSISRGTTDTQYFGPGTRLTVL.

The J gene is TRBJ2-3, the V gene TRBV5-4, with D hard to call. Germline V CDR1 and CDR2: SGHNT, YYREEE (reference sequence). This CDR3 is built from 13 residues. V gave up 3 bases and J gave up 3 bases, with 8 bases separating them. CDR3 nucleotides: TGTGCCAGCAGCTCGGACCAAACAGATACGCAGTATTTT. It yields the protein CASSSDQTDTQYF.

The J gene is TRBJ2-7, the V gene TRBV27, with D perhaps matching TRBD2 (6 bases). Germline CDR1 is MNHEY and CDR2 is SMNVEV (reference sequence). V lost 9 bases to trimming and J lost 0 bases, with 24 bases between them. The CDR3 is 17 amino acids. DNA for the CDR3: TGTGCCAGATCCGACCGCGGGGCGGCAGGAAGCTCCTACGAGCAGTACTTC. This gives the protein CARSDRGAAGSSYEQYF.

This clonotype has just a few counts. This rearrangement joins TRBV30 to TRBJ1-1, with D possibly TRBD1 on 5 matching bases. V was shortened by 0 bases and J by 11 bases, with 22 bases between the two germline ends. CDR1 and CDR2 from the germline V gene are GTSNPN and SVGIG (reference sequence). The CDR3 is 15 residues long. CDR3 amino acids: CAWSVIAGQGYAAFF. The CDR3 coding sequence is TGTGCCTGGAGTGTAATCGCCGGACAAGGTTATGCGGCTTTCTTT.

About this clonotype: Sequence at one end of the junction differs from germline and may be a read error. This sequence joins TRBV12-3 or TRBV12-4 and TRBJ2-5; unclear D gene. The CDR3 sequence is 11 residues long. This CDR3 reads CASSLQGTQYF. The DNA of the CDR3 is TGTGCCAGCAGTTTACAAGGGACCCAGTACTTC.

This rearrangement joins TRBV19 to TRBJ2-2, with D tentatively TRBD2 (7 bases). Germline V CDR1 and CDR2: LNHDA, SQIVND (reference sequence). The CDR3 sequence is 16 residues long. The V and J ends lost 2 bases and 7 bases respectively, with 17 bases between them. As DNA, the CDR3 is TGTGCCAGTAGTATACGGGGGGCCGGTAGAGACGGGGAGCTGTTTTTT. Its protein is CASSIRGAGRDGELFF.

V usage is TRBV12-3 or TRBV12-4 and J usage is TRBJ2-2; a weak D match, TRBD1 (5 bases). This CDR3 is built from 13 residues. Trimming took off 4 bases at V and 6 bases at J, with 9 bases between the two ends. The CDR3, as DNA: TGTGCCAGCAGTTGGCAGGGTCCCGGGGAGCTGTTTTTT. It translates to CASSWQGPGELFF.

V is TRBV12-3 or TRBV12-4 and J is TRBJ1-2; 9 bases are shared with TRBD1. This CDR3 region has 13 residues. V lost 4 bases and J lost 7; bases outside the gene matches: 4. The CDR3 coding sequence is TGTGCCAGCAGTTCCGGGACAGGGTTTGGCTACACCTTC. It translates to CASSSGTGFGYTF.

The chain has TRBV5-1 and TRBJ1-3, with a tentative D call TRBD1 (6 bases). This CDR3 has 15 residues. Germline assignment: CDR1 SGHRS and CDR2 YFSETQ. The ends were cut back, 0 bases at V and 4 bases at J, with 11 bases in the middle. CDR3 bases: TGCGCCAGCAGCTTGGACGGGGGCCAAGGAAACACCATATATTTT. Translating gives CASSLDGGQGNTIYF.

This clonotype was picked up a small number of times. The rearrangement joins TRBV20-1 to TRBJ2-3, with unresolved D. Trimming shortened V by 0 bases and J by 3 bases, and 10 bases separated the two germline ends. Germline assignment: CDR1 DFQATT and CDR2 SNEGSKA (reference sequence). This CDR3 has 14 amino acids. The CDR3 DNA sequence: TGCAGTGCTAGAGAGGGTACCGTTACAGATACGCAGTATTTT. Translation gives CSAREGTVTDTQYF.

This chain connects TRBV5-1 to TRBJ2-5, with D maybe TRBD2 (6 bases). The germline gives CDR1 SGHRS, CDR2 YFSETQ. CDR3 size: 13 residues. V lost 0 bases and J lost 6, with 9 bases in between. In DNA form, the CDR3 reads TGCGCCAGCAGCTTGGTAGCGGAGAAGACCCAGTACTTC. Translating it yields CASSLVAEKTQYF.

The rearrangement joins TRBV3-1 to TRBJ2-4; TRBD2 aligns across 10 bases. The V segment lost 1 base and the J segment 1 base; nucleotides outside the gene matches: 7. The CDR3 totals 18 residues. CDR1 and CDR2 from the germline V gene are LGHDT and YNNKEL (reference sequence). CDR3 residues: CASSQVPSGGAAKNIQYF. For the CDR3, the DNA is TGTGCCAGCAGCCAAGTACCAAGCGGGGGGGCCGCCAAAAACATTCAGTACTTC. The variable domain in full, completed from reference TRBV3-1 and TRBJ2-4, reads DTAVSQTPKYLVTQMGNDKSIKCEQNLGHDTMYWYKQDSKKFLKIMFSYNNKELIINETVPNRFSPKSPDKAHLNLHINSLELGDSAVYFCASSQVPSGGAAKNIQYFGAGTRLSVL.

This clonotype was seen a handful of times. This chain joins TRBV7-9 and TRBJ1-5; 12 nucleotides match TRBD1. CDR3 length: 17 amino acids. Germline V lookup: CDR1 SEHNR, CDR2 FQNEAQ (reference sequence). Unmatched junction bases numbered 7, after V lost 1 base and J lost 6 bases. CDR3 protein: CASSLVGQGARGQPQHF. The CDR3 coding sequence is TGTGCCAGCAGCTTAGTGGGACAGGGGGCGAGGGGTCAGCCCCAGCATTTT.

The DNA for the CDR3 is TGTGCCAGCAGCCCCACCCTGGTATATGGCTACACCTTC. It yields the protein CASSPTLVYGYTF. The rearrangement uses TRBV9 and TRBJ1-2, with D unclear. Germline assignment: CDR1 SGDLS and CDR2 YYNGEE. V lost 4 bases, J lost 5 bases, and 12 bases lay in between. CDR3 length: 13 amino acids.

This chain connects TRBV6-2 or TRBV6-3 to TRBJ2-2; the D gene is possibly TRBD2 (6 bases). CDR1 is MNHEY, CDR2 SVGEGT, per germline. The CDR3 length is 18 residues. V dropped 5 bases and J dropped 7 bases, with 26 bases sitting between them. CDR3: CASSDPSGGYPRNGELFF. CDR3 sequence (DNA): TGTGCCAGCAGTGACCCCTCTGGGGGGTACCCCCGCAACGGGGAGCTGTTTTTT.

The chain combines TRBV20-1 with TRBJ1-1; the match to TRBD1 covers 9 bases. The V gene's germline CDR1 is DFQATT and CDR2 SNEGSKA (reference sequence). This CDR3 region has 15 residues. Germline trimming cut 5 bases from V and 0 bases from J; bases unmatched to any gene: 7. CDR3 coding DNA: TGCAGTGCTCGGGACAGGGAAAGAATGAACACTGAAGCTTTCTTT. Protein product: CSARDRERMNTEAFF.